This TCR beta chain was identified during a study of regulatory T cells in long-lasting Graves disease. Specified time point: persistent/refractory GD, antithyroid drugs over 5 years with positive TRAb. Construction of the TCR library relied on RNA isolated from PBMCs. Graves' disease diagnoses followed American Thyroid Association guidelines. Building the TCR beta libraries relied on iRepertoire HTBI primers, and CDR3 regions underwent Arm-PCR. TCRdb used MiXCR to reprocess the multiplex PCR reads, holding one entry per CDR3 protein. The sample shows 700,000 or so distinct CDR3 sequences, around 30% of them seen only once. Study-wide results and limits: Persistent Graves' disease cases displayed lower TCR diversity than newly diagnosed ones. Among the persistent patients, approximately 2,900 public clonotypes were shared, more than the approximately 1,000 shared among new patients. When disease was persistent, TRBV28, TRBJ1-2 and TRBJ2-5 were the favored segments.

This CDR3 spans 15 amino acids. V lost 3 bases to trimming and J lost 0 bases, with 8 bases between them. This clonotype was seen a handful of times. Its specificity is unknown. The chain is built from TRBV12-3 or TRBV12-4 and TRBJ2-2; D remains ambiguous. The source was peripheral blood mononuclear cells (PBMCs), collected when the disease was refractory, from a patient treated with antithyroid drugs. The sequence derives from a female donor with Graves disease. Here the CDR3 reads CASSLVDANTGELFF. In nucleotides, the CDR3 is TGTGCCAGCAGTTTGGTAGATGCGAACACCGGGGAGCTGTTTTTT.